This T cell receptor beta chain emerged from a study of CD8 T cells in ankylosing spondylitis. Libraries for TCR beta were made by quantitative 5'-RACE with molecular barcodes. Each CDR3 protein is one row after TCRdb ran MiXCR on the 5' RACE reads. This table holds under 250,000 distinct CDR3 sequences, just under 7.5% found once. In its sample, this clonotype was seen many times. Its matching antigen is unknown. V dropped 2 bases and J dropped 2 bases, with 9 bases sitting between them. In germline, CDR1 is SGHVS, CDR2 FQNEAQ. The CDR3 loop spans 14 amino acids. Broader study findings: Eight highly homologous variants formed a TCR beta motif that appeared characteristic of ankylosing spondylitis blood.

The TCR sequence derives from a male donor with ankylosing spondylitis. Sequences were obtained from blood, either unsorted or a sorted T cell fraction (not recorded which). The rearrangement uses TRBV7-8 and TRBJ2-5; D ambiguous. The CDR3 spells CASSLTVRQETQYF. CDR3 nucleotides: TGTGCCAGCAGCTTAACGGTCCGGCAAGAGACCCAGTACTTC.